The 17 T cell receptor beta chains listed next were all sequenced from one sample in a study of cytomegalovirus exposure and HLA in healthy donors. Both 60 Vbeta primers and 13 Jbeta primers went into the PCR. Data came from immunoSEQ multiplex PCR; TCRdb stores just in-frame clones and leaves some out. Among 150,000 to 180,000 clones listed, roughly 80% were seen once. The sequencing input was PBMCs. The receptors were sampled from a middle-aged woman in good health and CMV-seronegative.

This chain joins TRBV19 and TRBJ2-5; weak D call: TRBD2 (5 bases). Per germline, CDR1 LNHDA and CDR2 SQIVND (reference sequence). The length of the CDR3 is 14 residues. V lost 0 bases, J lost 6 bases, and 11 bases lay in between. This CDR3 reads CASSIDGLAQTQYF. The CDR3 region has the DNA TGTGCCAGTAGTATAGACGGGCTAGCTCAGACCCAGTACTTC. The complete variable domain, with remaining parts taken from reference TRBV19 and TRBJ2-5, reads DGGITQSPKYLFRKEGQNVTLSCEQNLNHDAMYWYRQDPGQGLRLIYYSQIVNDFQKGDIAEGYSVSREKKESFPLTVTSAQKNPTAFYLCASSIDGLAQTQYFGPGTRLLVL.

This chain joins TRBV4-1 and TRBJ1-2; TRBD1 is a possible D gene (5 bases). Between the trimmed V and J ends, which lost 0 bases and 4 bases, there was a span of 9 bases. The V gene's germline CDR1 is MGHRA and CDR2 YSYEKL. The CDR3 loop spans 14 amino acids. The CDR3 spells CASSQDAGPYGYTF. The DNA for the CDR3 is TGCGCCAGCAGCCAAGACGCAGGGCCCTATGGCTACACCTTC.

The CDR3 loop reads CASSFNAGGEETQYF. The DNA for the CDR3 is TGTGCCAGCAGCTTCAATGCGGGTGGAGAGGAGACCCAGTACTTC. The chain is built from TRBV7-2 and TRBJ2-5, with TRBD2 as a possible D gene (5 bases). The CDR3 runs 15 residues. V was trimmed by 3 bases and J by 5 bases, leaving 16 bases between them. Germline V gene lookup returns CDR1 SGHTA and CDR2 FQGNSA.

This chain connects TRBV4-2 to TRBJ1-1; D is undetermined. Trimming removed 0 bases at V and 2 bases at J, with 7 bases between. This CDR3 spans 14 amino acids. Looked up from germline, CDR1 is LGHNA and CDR2 is YNFKEQ. The CDR3 sequence is CASSQDEGNTEAFF. CDR3 bases: TGTGCCAGCAGCCAAGATGAGGGAAACACTGAAGCTTTCTTT.

The chain carries TRBV28 and TRBJ2-1, with TRBD1 as a possible D gene (5 bases). There are 15 residues in the CDR3. CDR1 is MDHEN, CDR2 SYDVKM, per germline. Trimming pared 4 bases from V and 0 bases from J, leaving 10 bases between. The CDR3 loop reads CASSSGMDSYNEQFF. CDR3 DNA: TGTGCCAGCAGTTCAGGGATGGACTCCTACAATGAGCAGTTCTTC. The variable domain in full, completed from reference TRBV28 and TRBJ2-1, reads DVKVTQSSRYLVKRTGEKVFLECVQDMDHENMFWYRQDPGLGLRLIYFSYDVKMKEKGDIPEGYSVSREKKERFSLILESASTNQTSMYLCASSSGMDSYNEQFFGPGTRLTVL.

J is TRBJ1-1 and V is TRBV7-9, with TRBD1 matching 9 bases. V trimming: 1 base; J trimming: 8 bases; junction bases outside the gene matches: 8. Germline V gives CDR1 SEHNR, CDR2 FQNEAQ (reference sequence). This CDR3 region has 15 residues. The CDR3 coding sequence is TGTGCCAGCAGCTTAGGAGTGGGACAGGGAGCCGAAGCTTTCTTT. It codes for CASSLGVGQGAEAFF.

There are a few counts of this clone. The rearrangement links TRBV7-8 to TRBJ2-1, with 9 bases matching TRBD2. CDR1 SGHVS and CDR2 FQNEAQ come from the germline V gene. The junction had 12 bases not matched to a gene; V was cut back by 5 bases and J by 4 bases. The CDR3 spans 17 residues. This CDR3 is CASSPAMREGPYNEQFF. The CDR3 nucleotides read TGTGCCAGCAGCCCTGCCATGCGGGAGGGCCCTTACAATGAGCAGTTCTTC.

This CDR3 is CASSGTANTEAFF. In DNA form, the CDR3 reads TGTGCCAGCAGTGGCACAGCGAACACTGAAGCTTTCTTT. V usage is TRBV2 and J usage is TRBJ1-1; D unclear. The germline CDR1 and CDR2 sequences are SNHLY and FYNNEI. CDR3 length: 13 residues. V dropped 4 bases and J dropped 1 base, with 7 bases sitting between them.

The V and J genes are TRBV5-6 and TRBJ2-3; the match to TRBD2 covers 7 bases. Trimming at V came to 3 bases and at J to 1 base, leaving 2 bases not matched to a gene. Germline V lookup: CDR1 SGHDT, CDR2 YYEEEE. This CDR3 has 14 residues. In DNA form, the CDR3 reads TGTGCCAGCAGCTCGGGACTACGCACAGATACGCAGTATTTT. This codes for CASSSGLRTDTQYF. The full variable domain, completed using reference TRBV5-6 and TRBJ2-3, is DAGVTQSPTHLIKTRGQQVTLRCSPKSGHDTVSWYQQALGQGPQFIFQYYEEEERQRGNFPDRFSGHQFPNYSSELNVNALLLGDSALYLCASSSGLRTDTQYFGPGTRLTVL.

V gene TRBV5-6 combines with J gene TRBJ1-5, with 7 bases lining up with TRBD1. Germline V gene lookup returns CDR1 SGHDT and CDR2 YYEEEE. The CDR3 is 16 residues long. Trimming removed 1 base from V and 6 bases from J; junction bases left unmatched: 10. CDR3: CASSLLLDRVSQPQHF. CDR3 DNA: TGTGCCAGCAGCTTGTTGCTTGACAGGGTTTCTCAGCCCCAGCATTTT.

The rearrangement uses TRBV28 and TRBJ1-4, with TRBD1 as a possible D gene (6 bases). Germline CDR1 and CDR2: MDHEN and SYDVKM. Trimming pared 2 bases from V and 6 bases from J, leaving 13 bases between. CDR3 size: 15 residues. This CDR3 is CASSLVGEGDEKLFF. CDR3 DNA: TGTGCCAGCAGTTTAGTCGGGGAGGGGGATGAAAAACTGTTTTTT.

The V gene is TRBV29-1, the J gene TRBJ1-4, with TRBD1 matching 7 bases. V lost 1 base, J lost 0 bases, and 2 bases stayed unmatched. The CDR3 is 15 amino acids. The germline V gene encodes CDR1 SQVTM and CDR2 ANQGSEA. The CDR3 nucleotides read TGCAGCGTTGAAGCAACAGGGGCAACTAATGAAAAACTGTTTTTT. It translates to CSVEATGATNEKLFF.

The CDR3: CASSLEASQGLYEQYF. The DNA for the CDR3 is TGTGCCAGCAGCTTAGAAGCGAGCCAGGGACTATACGAGCAGTACTTC. The chain is built from TRBV11-1 and TRBJ2-7; 7 bases line up with TRBD2. Germline loops: CDR1 SGHAT, CDR2 FQDESV (reference sequence). V was pared by 1 base and J by 4 bases, with 10 bases of the junction left unmatched. This CDR3 contains 16 residues.

This clone was found a few times. The rearrangement joins TRBV6-5 to TRBJ2-7; D may be TRBD1 (7 bases). CDR3 length equals 15 residues. V lost 2 bases, J lost 5 bases, and 16 bases lay in between. Per germline, CDR1 MNHEY and CDR2 SVGAGI. In DNA form, the CDR3 reads TGTGCCAGCAGTTACCGACAGGGAGGTTCTGACGAGCAGTACTTC. As protein: CASSYRQGGSDEQYF.

The V gene is TRBV27, the J gene TRBJ1-6; D is perhaps TRBD1 (5 bases). Germline values: CDR1 MNHEY, CDR2 SMNVEV (reference sequence). The V and J ends lost 3 bases and 7 bases respectively, with 13 bases between them. The CDR3 is made up of 15 amino acids. CDR3 DNA sequence: TGTGCCAGCAGTTTGGGATCAAAGGGGAATTCACCCCTCCACTTT. Translating it yields CASSLGSKGNSPLHF.

The rearrangement joins TRBV28 to TRBJ1-5, with 9 bases lining up with TRBD1. The CDR3 is 15 residues long. Per the germline V gene, CDR1 is MDHEN and CDR2 is SYDVKM. Trimming took 3 bases from V and 6 from J; bases not matched to a gene: 6. In DNA, the CDR3 is TGTGCCAGCAGTTTCGGACAGGGGCGCAGTCAGCCCCAGCATTTT. Translated, it gives CASSFGQGRSQPQHF.

The rearrangement joins TRBV30 to TRBJ1-5; 7 bases are a match to TRBD1. Trimming took 2 bases from V and 4 from J; bases not matched to a gene: 2. The germline V gene encodes CDR1 GTSNPN and CDR2 SVGIG (reference sequence). The CDR3 contains 13 residues. The CDR3 bases are TGTGCCTGGAGTAAACAGGGGAATCAGCCCCAGCATTTT. Translated, it gives CAWSKQGNQPQHF.